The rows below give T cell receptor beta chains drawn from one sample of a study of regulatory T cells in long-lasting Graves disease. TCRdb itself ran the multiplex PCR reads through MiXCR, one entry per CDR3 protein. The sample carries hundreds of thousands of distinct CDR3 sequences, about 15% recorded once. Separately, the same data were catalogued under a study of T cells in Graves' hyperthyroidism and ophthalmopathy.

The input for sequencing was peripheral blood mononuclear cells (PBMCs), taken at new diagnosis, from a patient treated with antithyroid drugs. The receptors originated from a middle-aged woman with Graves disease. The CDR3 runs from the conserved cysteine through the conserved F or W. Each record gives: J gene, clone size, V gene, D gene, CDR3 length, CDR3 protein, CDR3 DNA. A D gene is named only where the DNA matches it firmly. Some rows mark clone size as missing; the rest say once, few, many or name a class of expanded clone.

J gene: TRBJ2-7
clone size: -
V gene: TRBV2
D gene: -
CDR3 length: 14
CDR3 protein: CASRGWGRDYEQYF
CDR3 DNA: TGTGCCAGCAGGGGCTGGGGCAGGGACTACGAGCAGTACTTC

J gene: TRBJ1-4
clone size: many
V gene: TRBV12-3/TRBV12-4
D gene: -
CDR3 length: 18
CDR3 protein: CASSPVWGTAATNEKLFF
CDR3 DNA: TGTGCCAGCAGCCCAGTTTGGGGGACGGCCGCAACTAATGAAAAACTGTTTTTT

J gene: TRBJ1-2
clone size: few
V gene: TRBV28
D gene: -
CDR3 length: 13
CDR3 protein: CASSAPGGYGYTF
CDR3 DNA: TGTGCCAGCAGTGCCCCCGGCGGCTATGGCTACACCTTC

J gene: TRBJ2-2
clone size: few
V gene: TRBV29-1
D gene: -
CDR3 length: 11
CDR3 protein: CSALTTGELFF
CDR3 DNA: TGCAGCGCCCTTACCACCGGGGAGCTGTTTTTT

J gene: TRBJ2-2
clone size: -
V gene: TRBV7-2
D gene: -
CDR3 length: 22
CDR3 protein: CASSFAYLLRDGPGKDTGELFF
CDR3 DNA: TGTGCCAGCAGCTTCGCTTATCTCTTGCGGGATGGACCGGGGAAGGACACCGGGGAGCTGTTTTTT

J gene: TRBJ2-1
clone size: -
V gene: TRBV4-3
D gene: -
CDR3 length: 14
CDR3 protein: CASSRRGIRNEQFF
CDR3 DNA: TGCGCCAGCAGCCGAAGGGGGATACGGAATGAGCAGTTCTTC

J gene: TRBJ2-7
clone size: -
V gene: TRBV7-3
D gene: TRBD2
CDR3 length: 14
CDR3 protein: CASSPDGGAGEQYF
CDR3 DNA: TGTGCCAGCAGCCCGGACGGGGGGGCGGGCGAGCAGTACTTC

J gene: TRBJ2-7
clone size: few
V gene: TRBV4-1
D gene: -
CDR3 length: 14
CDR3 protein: CASSQNQGSYEQYF
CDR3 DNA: TGCGCCAGCAGCCAAAACCAGGGATCCTACGAGCAGTACTTC

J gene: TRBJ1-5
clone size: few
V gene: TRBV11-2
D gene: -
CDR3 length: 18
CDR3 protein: CASSLQGPYHYSNQPQHF
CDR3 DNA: TGTGCCAGCAGCTTGCAGGGGCCTTACCATTATAGCAATCAGCCCCAGCATTTT

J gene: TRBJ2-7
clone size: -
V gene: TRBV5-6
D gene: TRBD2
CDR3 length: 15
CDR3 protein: CASSLVGTSLNEQYF
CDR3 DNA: TGTGCCAGCAGCTTGGTTGGGACTAGCCTCAACGAGCAGTACTTC

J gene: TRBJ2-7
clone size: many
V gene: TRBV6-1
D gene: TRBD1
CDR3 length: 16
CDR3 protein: CASSAHRGRGVYEQYF
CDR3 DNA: TGTGCCAGCAGTGCGCACAGGGGGCGAGGTGTGTACGAGCAGTACTTC

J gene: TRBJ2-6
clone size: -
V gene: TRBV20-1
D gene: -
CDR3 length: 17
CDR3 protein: CSARERTWGSGANVLTF
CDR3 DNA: TGCAGTGCTAGAGAACGGACCTGGGGCTCTGGGGCCAACGTCCTGACTTTC

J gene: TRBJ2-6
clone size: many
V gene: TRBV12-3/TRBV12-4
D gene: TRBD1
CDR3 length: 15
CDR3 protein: CASSTTGAGANVLTF
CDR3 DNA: TGTGCCAGCAGTACGACAGGGGCAGGGGCCAACGTCCTGACTTTC

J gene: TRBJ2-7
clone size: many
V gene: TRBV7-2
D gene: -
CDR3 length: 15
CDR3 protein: CASSLGAEISYEQYF
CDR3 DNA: TGTGCCAGCAGCTTAGGGGCTGAGATCTCCTACGAGCAGTACTTC

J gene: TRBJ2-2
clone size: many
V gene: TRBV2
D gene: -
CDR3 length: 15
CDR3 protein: CASCAEKLLTGELFF
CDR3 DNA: TGTGCCAGCTGCGCCGAGAAACTCTTAACCGGGGAGCTGTTTTTT

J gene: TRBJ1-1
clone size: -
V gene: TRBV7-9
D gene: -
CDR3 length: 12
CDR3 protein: CASGAANTEAFF
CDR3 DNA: TGTGCCAGCGGGGCAGCCAACACTGAAGCTTTCTTT

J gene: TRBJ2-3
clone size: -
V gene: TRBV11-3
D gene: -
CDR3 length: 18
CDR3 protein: CASSGGGGAGLSTDTQYF
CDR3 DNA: TGTGCCAGCAGTGGGGGCGGGGGAGCGGGACTCAGCACAGATACGCAGTATTTT

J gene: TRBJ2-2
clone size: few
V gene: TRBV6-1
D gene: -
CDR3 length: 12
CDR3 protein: CPSKEGTGELFF
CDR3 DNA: TGTCCCAGCAAGGAAGGCACCGGGGAGCTGTTTTTT

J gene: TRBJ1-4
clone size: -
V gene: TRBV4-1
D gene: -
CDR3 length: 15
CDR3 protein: CASSPQTSVREKLFF
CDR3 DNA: TGCGCCAGCAGCCCACAGACGTCGGTGAGAGAAAAACTGTTTTTT

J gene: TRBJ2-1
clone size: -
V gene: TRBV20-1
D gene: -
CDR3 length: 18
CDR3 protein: CSAFRVTGIPYSYNEQFF
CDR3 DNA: TGCAGTGCTTTCCGAGTAACAGGAATTCCCTACTCCTACAATGAGCAGTTCTTC

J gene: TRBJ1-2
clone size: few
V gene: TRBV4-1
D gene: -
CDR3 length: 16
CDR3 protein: CASSPRWVGGADGYTF
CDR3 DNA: TGCGCCAGCAGCCCCCGGTGGGTGGGGGGGGCAGATGGCTACACCTTC

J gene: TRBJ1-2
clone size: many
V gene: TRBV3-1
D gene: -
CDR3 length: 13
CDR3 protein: CASSQDLTNGYTF
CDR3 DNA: TGTGCCAGCAGCCAAGACCTCACAAATGGCTACACCTTC

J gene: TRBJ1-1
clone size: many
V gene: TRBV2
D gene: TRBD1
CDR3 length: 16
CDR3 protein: CASRVPGQGSDTEAFF
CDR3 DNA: TGTGCCAGCAGGGTCCCGGGACAGGGGAGCGACACTGAAGCTTTCTTT

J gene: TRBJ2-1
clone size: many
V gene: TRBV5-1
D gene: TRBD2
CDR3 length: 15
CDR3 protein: CASSLRLAGVNEQFF
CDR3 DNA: TGCGCCAGCAGCCTAAGACTAGCGGGAGTCAATGAGCAGTTCTTC

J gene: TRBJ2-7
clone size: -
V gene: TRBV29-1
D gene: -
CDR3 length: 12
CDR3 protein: CSVGIQGGEQYF
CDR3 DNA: TGCAGCGTTGGTATACAGGGTGGCGAGCAGTACTTC

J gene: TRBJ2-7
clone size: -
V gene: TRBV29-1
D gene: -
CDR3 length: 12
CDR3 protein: CSVGIEGTEQYF
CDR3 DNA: TGCAGCGTTGGTATAGAAGGAACCGAGCAGTACTTC

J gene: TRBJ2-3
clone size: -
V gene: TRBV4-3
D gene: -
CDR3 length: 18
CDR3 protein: CASSQEVFLGEGTDTQYF
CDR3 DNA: TGCGCCAGCAGCCAAGAGGTTTTTTTGGGGGAGGGCACAGATACGCAGTATTTT

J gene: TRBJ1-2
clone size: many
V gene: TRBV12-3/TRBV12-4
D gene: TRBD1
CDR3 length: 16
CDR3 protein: CASRPSLDRGYYGYTF
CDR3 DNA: TGTGCCAGCAGGCCCTCGCTGGACAGGGGCTACTATGGCTACACCTTC

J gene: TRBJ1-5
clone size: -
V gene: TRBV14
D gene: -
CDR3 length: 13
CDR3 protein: CASSQGSYQPQHF
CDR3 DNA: TGTGCCAGCAGCCAAGGTAGTTATCAGCCCCAGCATTTT

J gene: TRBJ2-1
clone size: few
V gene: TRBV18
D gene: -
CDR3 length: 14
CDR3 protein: CASSDSRRDNEQFF
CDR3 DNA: TGTGCCAGCTCCGACTCTCGGCGGGATAATGAGCAGTTCTTC

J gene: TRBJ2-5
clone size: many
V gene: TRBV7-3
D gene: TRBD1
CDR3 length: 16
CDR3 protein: CASSPRGQNLRETQYF
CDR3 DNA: TGTGCCAGCAGCCCACGGGGACAGAACCTACGGGAGACCCAGTACTTC

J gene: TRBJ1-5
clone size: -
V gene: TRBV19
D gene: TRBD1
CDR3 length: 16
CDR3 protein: CASSIGAGGRNQPQHF
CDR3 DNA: TGTGCCAGTAGTATAGGGGCAGGGGGCCGTAATCAGCCCCAGCATTTT

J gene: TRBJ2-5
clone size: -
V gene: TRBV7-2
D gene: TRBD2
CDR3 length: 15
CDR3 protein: CASSLGPSGIETQYF
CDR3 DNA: TGTGCCAGCAGCTTAGGTCCTAGCGGGATCGAGACCCAGTACTTC

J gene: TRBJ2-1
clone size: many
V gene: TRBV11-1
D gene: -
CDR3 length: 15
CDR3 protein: CASSLLGVTYNEQFF
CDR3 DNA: TGTGCCAGCAGCTTATTAGGAGTCACCTACAATGAGCAGTTCTTC

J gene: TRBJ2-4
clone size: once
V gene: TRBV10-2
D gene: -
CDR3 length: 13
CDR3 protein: CASGGPDKNIQYF
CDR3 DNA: TGCGCCAGTGGGGGGCCTGACAAAAACATTCAGTACTTC

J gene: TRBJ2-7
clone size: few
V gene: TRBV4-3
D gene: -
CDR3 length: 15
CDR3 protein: CASSQDLREGYEQYF
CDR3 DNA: TGCGCCAGCAGCCAAGATTTAAGGGAAGGCTACGAGCAGTACTTC

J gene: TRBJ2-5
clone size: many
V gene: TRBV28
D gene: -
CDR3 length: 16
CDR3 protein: CASSPRDNLFQETQYF
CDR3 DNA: TGTGCCAGCAGTCCCCGGGACAACCTATTTCAAGAGACCCAGTACTTC

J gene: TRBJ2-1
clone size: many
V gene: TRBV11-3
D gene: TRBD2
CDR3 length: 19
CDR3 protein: CASSPTRTSGSPLGNEQFF
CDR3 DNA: TGTGCCAGCAGCCCGACACGGACTAGCGGGAGTCCCCTAGGAAATGAGCAGTTCTTC

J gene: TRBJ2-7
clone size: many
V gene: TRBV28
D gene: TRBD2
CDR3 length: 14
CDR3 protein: CASRPLAGADEQYF
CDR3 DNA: TGTGCCAGCAGACCCCTAGCGGGAGCCGACGAGCAGTACTTC

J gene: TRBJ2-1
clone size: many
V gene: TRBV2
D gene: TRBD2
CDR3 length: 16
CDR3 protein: CASADLAAELNNEQFF
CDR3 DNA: TGTGCCAGCGCCGATCTAGCGGCAGAACTTAACAATGAGCAGTTCTTC

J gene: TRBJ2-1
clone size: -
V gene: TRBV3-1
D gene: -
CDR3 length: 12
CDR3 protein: CASSQAGNEQFF
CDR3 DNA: TGTGCCAGCAGCCAAGCTGGGAATGAGCAGTTCTTC

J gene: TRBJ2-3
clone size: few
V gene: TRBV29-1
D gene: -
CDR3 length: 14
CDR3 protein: CSVEAGQSTDTQYF
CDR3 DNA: TGCAGCGTTGAAGCGGGGCAGTCCACAGATACGCAGTATTTT

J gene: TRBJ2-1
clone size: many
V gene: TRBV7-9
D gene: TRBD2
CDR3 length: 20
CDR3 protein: CASSLGLSQGWRELVDEQFF
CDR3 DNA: TGTGCCAGCAGCTTAGGGCTTTCGCAGGGCTGGCGGGAGTTGGTCGATGAGCAGTTCTTC

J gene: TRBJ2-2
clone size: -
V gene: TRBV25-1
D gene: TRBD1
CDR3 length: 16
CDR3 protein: CASSAGQGVNTGELFF
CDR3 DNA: TGTGCCAGCAGTGCCGGACAGGGAGTAAACACCGGGGAGCTGTTTTTT

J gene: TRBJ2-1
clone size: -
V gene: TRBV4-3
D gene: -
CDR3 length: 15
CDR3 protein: CASSQDSTGSNEQFF
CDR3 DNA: TGCGCCAGCAGCCAAGATAGTACAGGGTCCAATGAGCAGTTCTTC

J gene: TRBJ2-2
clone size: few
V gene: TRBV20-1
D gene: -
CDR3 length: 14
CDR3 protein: CSALPALGSGELFF
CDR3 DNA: TGCAGTGCTCTTCCGGCCCTCGGGTCCGGGGAGCTGTTTTTT

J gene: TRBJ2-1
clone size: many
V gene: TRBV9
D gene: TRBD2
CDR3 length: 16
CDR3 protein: CASSTRSGRQYNEQFF
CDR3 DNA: TGTGCCAGCAGCACCCGTAGCGGGAGGCAGTACAATGAGCAGTTCTTC

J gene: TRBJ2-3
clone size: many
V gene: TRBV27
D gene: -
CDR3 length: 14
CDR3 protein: CASRPGSWADTQYF
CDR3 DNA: TGTGCCAGCAGGCCCGGGAGTTGGGCAGATACGCAGTATTTT

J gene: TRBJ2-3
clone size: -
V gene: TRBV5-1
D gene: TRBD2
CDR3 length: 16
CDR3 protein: CASSSISGGGADTQYF
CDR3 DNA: TGCGCCAGCAGCAGTATTAGCGGGGGGGGCGCAGATACGCAGTATTTT

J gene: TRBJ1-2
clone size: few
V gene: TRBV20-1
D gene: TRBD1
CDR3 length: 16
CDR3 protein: CSALDRDRPFNYGYTF
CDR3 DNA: TGCAGTGCTCTAGACCGGGACAGGCCTTTTAACTATGGCTACACCTTC

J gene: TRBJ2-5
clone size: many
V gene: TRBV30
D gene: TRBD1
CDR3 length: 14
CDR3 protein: CAWSYRQGQETQYF
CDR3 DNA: TGTGCCTGGAGCTACCGACAGGGCCAAGAGACCCAGTACTTC

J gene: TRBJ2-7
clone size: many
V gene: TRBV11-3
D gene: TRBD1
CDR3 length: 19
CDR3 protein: CASSSGGSIRDSTFYEQYF
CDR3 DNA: TGTGCCAGCAGCTCAGGAGGCAGTATCCGGGACAGTACATTCTACGAGCAGTACTTC

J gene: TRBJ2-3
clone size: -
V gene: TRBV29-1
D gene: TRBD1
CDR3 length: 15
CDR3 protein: CSVDRTGEWGDTQYF
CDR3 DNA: TGCAGCGTTGATAGGACAGGGGAATGGGGAGATACGCAGTATTTT

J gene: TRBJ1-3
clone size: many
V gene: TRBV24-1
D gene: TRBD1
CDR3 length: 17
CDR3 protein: CATSAVNYRGSGNTIYF
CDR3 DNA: TGTGCCACCAGTGCCGTCAATTACAGGGGCTCTGGAAACACCATATATTTT